The rows below give T cell receptor beta chains drawn from one sample of a study of regulatory T cells in long-lasting Graves disease. TCRdb called the multiplex PCR reads again in MiXCR, with one record for every CDR3 protein. This sample has fewer than 400,000 distinct CDR3 sequences, with less than 25% found just once. The material was peripheral blood mononuclear cells (PBMCs), obtained when the disease was refractory, from a patient treated with antithyroid drugs. All receptors come from a female donor with Graves disease. Both conserved end residues are part of each CDR3. The D gene is left open where the match is weak. Size is omitted from some rows. Given values are once, few, many or a class for expanded clones.

len: 15; v_gene: TRBV28; j_gene: TRBJ2-7; d_gene: TRBD2; abundance: NA; CDR3nt: TGTGCCAGCAGTTTAAGAGGTCTAGCGGACTACGAGCAGTACTTC; CDR3aa: CASSLRGLADYEQYF
len: 14; v_gene: TRBV28; j_gene: TRBJ1-2; d_gene: NA; abundance: many; CDR3nt: TGTGCCAGCAGCCGGGGAGGACAGCTATATGGCTACACCTTC; CDR3aa: CASSRGGQLYGYTF
len: 14; v_gene: TRBV19; j_gene: TRBJ1-2; d_gene: TRBD1; abundance: NA; CDR3nt: TGTGCCAGTAGTGTGGACAGGGGCGGCTATGGCTACACCTTC; CDR3aa: CASSVDRGGYGYTF
len: 13; v_gene: TRBV20-1; j_gene: TRBJ1-2; d_gene: NA; abundance: many; CDR3nt: TGCAGTGCCCTTAATCCCCGGGACGGCGGCTACACCTTC; CDR3aa: CSALNPRDGGYTF
len: 14; v_gene: TRBV20-1; j_gene: TRBJ2-5; d_gene: TRBD2; abundance: few; CDR3nt: TGCAGTGCTAGCCCGCCGGGGGAGGGGGAGACCCAGTACTTC; CDR3aa: CSASPPGEGETQYF
len: 17; v_gene: TRBV6-9; j_gene: TRBJ2-7; d_gene: NA; abundance: NA; CDR3nt: TGTGCCAGCAGTTACTTTCCACCGACAGGAGGGTCCTACGAGCAGTACTTC; CDR3aa: CASSYFPPTGGSYEQYF
len: 14; v_gene: TRBV5-8; j_gene: TRBJ2-5; d_gene: NA; abundance: NA; CDR3nt: TGTGCCAGCAGCTTGCGTCGGGTCGTTCTGGGCCAGTACTTC; CDR3aa: CASSLRRVVLGQYF
len: 14; v_gene: TRBV11-2; j_gene: TRBJ2-2; d_gene: TRBD2; abundance: once; CDR3nt: TGTGCCAGCAGCCCGGGAGGGAACACCAGGGAGCTGTTTTTT; CDR3aa: CASSPGGNTRELFF
len: 15; v_gene: TRBV7-2; j_gene: TRBJ2-6; d_gene: NA; abundance: few; CDR3nt: TGTGCCAGCAGCCGGGACAACTCTGGGGCCAACGTCCTGACTTTC; CDR3aa: CASSRDNSGANVLTF
len: 15; v_gene: TRBV3-1; j_gene: TRBJ1-2; d_gene: NA; abundance: many; CDR3nt: TGTGCCAGCAGCCAACCGTCGACAGCACGCTATGGCTACACCTTC; CDR3aa: CASSQPSTARYGYTF
len: 14; v_gene: TRBV20-1; j_gene: TRBJ1-2; d_gene: NA; abundance: NA; CDR3nt: TGCAGTGCTGTTCTGGATCGGACTAGGGGTGGCTACACCTTC; CDR3aa: CSAVLDRTRGGYTF
len: 14; v_gene: TRBV7-2; j_gene: TRBJ1-1; d_gene: NA; abundance: NA; CDR3nt: TGTGCCAGCAGCCTCCGCGCAGCCGGCACTGAAGCTTTCTTT; CDR3aa: CASSLRAAGTEAFF
len: 15; v_gene: TRBV6-1; j_gene: TRBJ1-4; d_gene: NA; abundance: many; CDR3nt: TGTGCCAGCAGTGAAGCTAGAACAAATAATGAAAAACTGTTTTTT; CDR3aa: CASSEARTNNEKLFF
len: 14; v_gene: TRBV28; j_gene: TRBJ2-2; d_gene: NA; abundance: NA; CDR3nt: TGTGCCAGCAGTCCCTCGGGGTACACCGGGGAGCTGTTTTTT; CDR3aa: CASSPSGYTGELFF
len: 14; v_gene: TRBV19; j_gene: TRBJ2-7; d_gene: TRBD1; abundance: NA; CDR3nt: TGTGCCAGTAGGCCGACAGGGACCTCCTACGAGCAGTACTTC; CDR3aa: CASRPTGTSYEQYF
len: 13; v_gene: TRBV29-1; j_gene: TRBJ1-2; d_gene: NA; abundance: NA; CDR3nt: TGCAGCGTTGAGGCCACAACTAACTATGGCTACACCTTC; CDR3aa: CSVEATTNYGYTF
len: 13; v_gene: TRBV20-1; j_gene: TRBJ2-7; d_gene: NA; abundance: many; CDR3nt: TGCAGTGCTGTGCACGGGAGCTCCTACGAGCAGTACTTC; CDR3aa: CSAVHGSSYEQYF
len: 16; v_gene: TRBV9; j_gene: TRBJ2-1; d_gene: TRBD2; abundance: few; CDR3nt: TGTGCCAGCAGCGTAGGTGGGGGAGGGCCAGTCGATGAGCAGTTCTTC; CDR3aa: CASSVGGGGPVDEQFF
len: 15; v_gene: TRBV5-6; j_gene: TRBJ2-7; d_gene: TRBD2; abundance: many; CDR3nt: TGTGCCAGCAGCACGGGACTAGCGGGGGCGGGCGAGCAGTACTTC; CDR3aa: CASSTGLAGAGEQYF
len: 16; v_gene: TRBV15; j_gene: TRBJ2-5; d_gene: NA; abundance: many; CDR3nt: TGTGCCACCAGCAGAGATATGAGCCAGGACCGGGGGACCCAGTACTTC; CDR3aa: CATSRDMSQDRGTQYF
len: 14; v_gene: TRBV20-1; j_gene: TRBJ2-3; d_gene: TRBD2; abundance: NA; CDR3nt: TGCAGTGTTGACTCAGCGGGAGTCGCAGATACGCAGTATTTT; CDR3aa: CSVDSAGVADTQYF
len: 17; v_gene: TRBV18; j_gene: TRBJ2-7; d_gene: NA; abundance: NA; CDR3nt: TGTGCCAGCTCACCAACTGCGCCCAGGGAGGTATCCTACGAGCAGTACTTC; CDR3aa: CASSPTAPREVSYEQYF
len: 14; v_gene: TRBV12-3/TRBV12-4; j_gene: TRBJ2-2; d_gene: NA; abundance: few; CDR3nt: TGTGCCAGCAGTTTTCAGCGCAGCTCCGGGGAGCTGTTTTTT; CDR3aa: CASSFQRSSGELFF